This T cell receptor (beta chain) was observed in a study of vaccination effects on CD4 cells after COVID-19. Background on the study: After the second dose, samples were taken at median day 72. Study results and caveats: Infection- and vaccine-induced clones contracted markedly late after vaccination.

Note on this clone: As yet, its antigen is unknown.

Isolation of CD4+ T cells took place after 10 days of culture. Either the mRNA-1273 or the BNT162b2 vaccine was given to participants as two doses. Nucleocapsid antibodies stayed negative before and after vaccination, showing no earlier SARS-CoV-2 infection. The table came from immunoSEQ multiplex PCR; TCRdb's copy has only in-frame clones and leaves some out. The sample shows about 45,000 clones, 72% of them seen only once. Between the trimmed V and J ends, which lost 6 bases and 0 bases, there was a span of 12 bases. Germline CDR1 is MNHEY and CDR2 is SVGAGI. CDR3 length: 15 residues. This receptor was identified in a human donor who received a COVID-19 vaccine. Sequenced here: CD4+ T cells from PBMCs cultured without peptide, sampled after COVID-19 vaccination. J is TRBJ1-3 and V is TRBV6-5; tentative D call: TRBD1 (5 bases). CDR3 region: CASSTGGTSGNTIYF. DNA of the CDR3: TGTGCCAGCAGCACGGGGGGGACCTCTGGAAACACCATATATTTT.